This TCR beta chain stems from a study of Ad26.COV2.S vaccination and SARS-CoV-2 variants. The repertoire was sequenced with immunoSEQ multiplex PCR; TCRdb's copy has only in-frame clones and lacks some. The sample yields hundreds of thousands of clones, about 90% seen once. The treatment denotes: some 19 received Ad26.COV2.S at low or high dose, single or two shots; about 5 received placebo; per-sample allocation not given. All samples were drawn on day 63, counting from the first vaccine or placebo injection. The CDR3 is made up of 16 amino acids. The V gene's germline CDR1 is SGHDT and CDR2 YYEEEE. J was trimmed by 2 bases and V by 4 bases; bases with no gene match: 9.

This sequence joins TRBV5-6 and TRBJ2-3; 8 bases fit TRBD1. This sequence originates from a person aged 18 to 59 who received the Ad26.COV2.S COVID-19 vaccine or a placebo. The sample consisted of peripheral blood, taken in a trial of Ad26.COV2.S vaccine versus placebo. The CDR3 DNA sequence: TGTGCCAGCAGCCATGGGACAGGCGGTATCACAGATACGCAGTATTTT. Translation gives CASSHGTGGITDTQYF.